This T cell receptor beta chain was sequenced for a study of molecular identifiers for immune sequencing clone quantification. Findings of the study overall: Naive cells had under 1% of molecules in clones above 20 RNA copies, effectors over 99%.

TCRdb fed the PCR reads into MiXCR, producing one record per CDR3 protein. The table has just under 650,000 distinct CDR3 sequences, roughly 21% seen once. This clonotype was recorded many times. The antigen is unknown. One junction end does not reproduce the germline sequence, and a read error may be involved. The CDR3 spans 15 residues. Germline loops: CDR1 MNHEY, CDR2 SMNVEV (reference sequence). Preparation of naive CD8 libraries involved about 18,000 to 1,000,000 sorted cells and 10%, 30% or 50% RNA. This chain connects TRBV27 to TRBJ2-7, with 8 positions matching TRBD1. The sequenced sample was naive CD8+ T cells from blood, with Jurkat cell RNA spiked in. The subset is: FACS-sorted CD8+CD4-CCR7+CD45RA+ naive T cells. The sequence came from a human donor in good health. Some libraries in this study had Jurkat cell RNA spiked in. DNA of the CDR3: TGTGCCAGTAGTTTCGGTGCAGGGGGCTTGTACGAGCAGTACTTC. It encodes CASSFGAGGLYEQYF.